This T cell receptor beta chain was sequenced for a study of graft-versus-host responses after intestinal transplantation. General study points: Within the allografts of patients who had graft-donor T cell macrochimerism, graft-versus-host to host-versus-graft clonal ratios were high. Peak levels of circulating GvH clones tracked with early post-transplant HvG declines.

TCRdb's copy holds only in-frame clones and misses some; the assay was immunoSEQ multiplex PCR. The repertoire has about 38,000 clones, about four fifths of them found once; the top ten carry 3.5%. About this clone: The antigen is unknown.

Trimming stripped 6 bases from V and 0 bases from J, with 15 bases between. Germline loops: CDR1 MNHEY, CDR2 SMNVEV (reference sequence). This CDR3 spans 17 amino acids. J is TRBJ1-6 and V is TRBV27, with D unresolved. This receptor was obtained from a human patient who received an intestinal transplant, so some T cells may come from the graft donor. Here the sequenced sample was PBMCs, taken 1070 days after transplant. The DNA for the CDR3 is TGTGCCAGCAGGCCGTCGACCGGGTACTCCTATAATTCACCCCTCCACTTT. Residues: CASRPSTGYSYNSPLHF.